This entry lists 4 T cell receptor beta chains sequenced from one sample in a study of T cell responses to AZD1222 COVID-19 vaccine. Some clones are missing from TCRdb's copy, which holds only in-frame ones; the method was immunoSEQ multiplex PCR. The sample lists some 110,000 clones, around 76% occurring once. Material: peripheral blood, obtained on day 0 of AZD1222 vaccination. The receptors derive from an adult in good health.

The genes are TRBV7-2 and TRBJ2-5; the D gene could be TRBD1 or TRBD2 (6 bases each). Trimming stripped 3 bases from V and 4 bases from J, with 12 bases between. The CDR3 sequence is 14 residues long. Germline V gene data show CDR1 as SGHTA and CDR2 as FQGNSA. CDR3 nucleotides: TGTGCCAGCAGCTTCCAAGGGGGGCCAGAGACCCAGTACTTC. Encoded protein: CASSFQGGPETQYF.

This chain uses TRBV29-1 with TRBJ1-5, with 11 bases matching TRBD1. J was trimmed by 5 bases and V by 7 bases; bases with no gene match: 7. The CDR3 runs to 14 residues. The germline CDR1 and CDR2 sequences are SQVTM and ANQGSEA. This CDR3 reads CSARGTGGDQPQHF. The DNA of the CDR3 is TGCAGCGCCCGAGGGACAGGGGGGGATCAGCCCCAGCATTTT.

This clone showed up just once. The J gene is TRBJ2-2, the V gene TRBV2; 12 bases are shared with TRBD1. The CDR3 has 17 residues. V shed 2 bases, J shed 7 bases, and the junction held 8 bases outside the gene matches. Germline V lookup: CDR1 SNHLY, CDR2 FYNNEI. The CDR3 is CASSERGTGGAFGELFF. DNA for the CDR3: TGTGCCAGCAGTGAAAGGGGGACAGGGGGCGCGTTCGGGGAGCTGTTTTTT.

The CDR3 region is CASSQQSTGSGGYTF. The DNA for the CDR3 is TGTGCCAGCAGTCAGCAATCCACGGGGTCGGGTGGCTACACCTTC. The chain combines TRBV6-5 with TRBJ1-2; D uncertain. CDR1 is MNHEY and CDR2 is SVGAGI in the germline V gene. V was cut by 5 bases and J by 7 bases, with 20 bases left in between. The CDR3 sequence is 15 residues long.